This paragraph covers one T cell receptor beta chain sequence. Profiled with immunoSEQ multiplex PCR; TCRdb holds only in-frame clones, not every one. Among tens of thousands of clones listed, about 92% were seen once. This sample stems from a study of T cell changes during pregnancy in multiple sclerosis. CDR1 and CDR2 from the germline V gene are SGHAT and FQNNGV. V was pared by 0 bases and J by 3 bases, with 3 bases of the junction left unmatched. The CDR3 totals 15 residues. The input for sequencing was CD4+ T cells from peripheral blood mononuclear cells, taken in the second trimester of pregnancy. The receptor was isolated from a female donor with multiple sclerosis, enrolled in a pregnancy study. This chain links TRBV11-2 with TRBJ2-7; 9 bases match TRBD2. The DNA of the CDR3 is TGTGCCAGCAGCTTAGATGGTAGCGGGAGCTACGAGCAGTACTTC. Encoded protein: CASSLDGSGSYEQYF.